This TCR beta chain was identified in a study of blood T cells in healthy people across ages. Study-wide findings and caveats: Changes in expanded clonotypes were possibly confounded, as the CMV status of donors was unknown.

Note on this clonotype: Its matching antigen is unknown.

This CDR3 has 17 amino acids. The V gene's germline CDR1 is SEHNR and CDR2 FQNEAQ (reference sequence). Unmatched junction bases numbered 12, after V lost 5 bases and J lost 2 bases. A second PCR of about 7 to 11 cycles used a sample-barcoded 5' primer and a J-beta primer mix. Tagging of each cDNA molecule was performed by a template-switch adaptor with 12 random nucleotides. TCRdb processed the 5' RACE reads anew with MiXCR; each CDR3 protein has one entry. The sample has more than 550,000 distinct CDR3 sequences; 22% are singletons. The chain couples TRBV7-9 to TRBJ2-5; 9 nucleotides match TRBD2. The receptor comes from a man aged 70-80 years in good health. Sequencing used blood. CDR3 region: CASSITTGTSFQETQYF. CDR3 sequence (DNA): TGTGCCAGCAGCATAACTACCGGGACTAGCTTTCAAGAGACCCAGTACTTC. Complete variable domain (other parts from reference TRBV7-9 and TRBJ2-5): DTGVSQNPRHKITKRGQNVTFRCDPISEHNRLYWYRQTLGQGPEFLTYFQNEAQLEKSRLLSDRFSAERPKGSFSTLEIQRTEQGDSAMYLCASSITTGTSFQETQYFGPGTRLLVL.